The rows below give T cell receptor beta chains drawn from one sample of a study of T-cell memory formation after mild COVID-19. TCRdb re-analysed the 5' RACE reads in MiXCR, keeping a single row per CDR3 protein. The sample holds tens of thousands of distinct CDR3 sequences, roughly a sixth seen once. The sequencing sample was made of PBMCs or a T cell subset sorted from them (not recorded which). All receptors come from an adult woman who had mild COVID-19 (a few samples of this study predate the infection). Cell type and time point are not known. Each CDR3 is given with its conserved first and last residue. The order of the fields is J gene, clone size, V gene, D gene, CDR3 DNA, CDR3 protein. D genes are given only for firm matches. Only some rows state a clone size, as once, few, many or a class for expanded clones.

j_call: TRBJ2-7
clone_size: .
v_call: TRBV4-1
d_call: TRBD1
cdr3_nt: TGCGCCAGCAGCCAGAATTCAGGGGGCGCCTACGAGCAGTACTTC
cdr3_aa: CASSQNSGGAYEQYF

j_call: TRBJ2-7
clone_size: few
v_call: TRBV10-3
d_call: .
cdr3_nt: TGTGCCATAAGACAGGACATACCCTACGAGCAGTACTTC
cdr3_aa: CAIRQDIPYEQYF

j_call: TRBJ2-3
clone_size: .
v_call: TRBV7-3
d_call: .
cdr3_nt: TGTGCCAGCAGCTTAGGGACTGGGGGGGATACGCAGTATTTT
cdr3_aa: CASSLGTGGDTQYF

j_call: TRBJ2-7
clone_size: .
v_call: TRBV15
d_call: .
cdr3_nt: TGTGCCACCAGCAGGGGACTCGGCTCCTACGAGCAGTACTTC
cdr3_aa: CATSRGLGSYEQYF

j_call: TRBJ2-7
clone_size: few
v_call: TRBV11-3
d_call: .
cdr3_nt: TGTGCCAGCAGCTCCCCTGAGGTGTCTCACTACGAGCAGTACTTC
cdr3_aa: CASSSPEVSHYEQYF

j_call: TRBJ2-7
clone_size: many
v_call: TRBV27
d_call: .
cdr3_nt: TGTGCCAGCAGTTCTCCCGGGACCTACGAGCAGTACTTC
cdr3_aa: CASSSPGTYEQYF

j_call: TRBJ2-7
clone_size: once
v_call: TRBV24-1
d_call: .
cdr3_nt: TGTGCCACCAGTCCATCCACCATGAACCAGACCTACGAGCAGTACTTC
cdr3_aa: CATSPSTMNQTYEQYF

j_call: TRBJ2-7
clone_size: few
v_call: TRBV7-2
d_call: .
cdr3_nt: TGTGCCAGCAGCTTAGTCGGATCCACCTTCTCCTACGAGCAGTACTTC
cdr3_aa: CASSLVGSTFSYEQYF

j_call: TRBJ2-7
clone_size: few
v_call: TRBV6-5
d_call: .
cdr3_nt: TGTGCCAGCAGTCCTGACAGCGCTGCAACCTACGAGCAGTACTTC
cdr3_aa: CASSPDSAATYEQYF

j_call: TRBJ2-2
clone_size: few
v_call: TRBV20-1
d_call: TRBD2
cdr3_nt: TGCAGTGCTCATCTGGGGGGGACCGGGGAGCTGTTTTTT
cdr3_aa: CSAHLGGTGELFF

j_call: TRBJ1-1
clone_size: few
v_call: TRBV29-1
d_call: .
cdr3_nt: TGCAGCGCCGGAGGTGCGGGGAACACTGAAGCTTTCTTT
cdr3_aa: CSAGGAGNTEAFF

j_call: TRBJ1-2
clone_size: .
v_call: TRBV12-3/TRBV12-4
d_call: .
cdr3_nt: TGTGCCAGCAGTCTGAGCGCTAACGACAGGATCTATGGCTACACCTTC
cdr3_aa: CASSLSANDRIYGYTF

j_call: TRBJ2-3
clone_size: few
v_call: TRBV19
d_call: .
cdr3_nt: TGTGCCAGTAGTATGGGGGATACGCAGTATTTT
cdr3_aa: CASSMGDTQYF

j_call: TRBJ2-7
clone_size: .
v_call: TRBV29-1
d_call: TRBD2
cdr3_nt: TGCAGCGCTCTAGCGGGAGGGCCATTATACGAGCAGTACTTC
cdr3_aa: CSALAGGPLYEQYF

j_call: TRBJ2-2
clone_size: few
v_call: TRBV30
d_call: .
cdr3_nt: TGTGCCTGGATATCGGTCCCTGGGCGGAGGCGGACCGGGGAGCTGTTTTTT
cdr3_aa: CAWISVPGRRRTGELFF

j_call: TRBJ2-7
clone_size: .
v_call: TRBV5-1
d_call: .
cdr3_nt: TGCGCCAGCAGCCGGGGCGAGAACGAGCAGTACTTC
cdr3_aa: CASSRGENEQYF

j_call: TRBJ2-7
clone_size: many
v_call: TRBV7-6
d_call: .
cdr3_nt: TGTGCCAGCAGCTTAGGCGACAGCTACGAGCAGTACTTC
cdr3_aa: CASSLGDSYEQYF

j_call: TRBJ2-1
clone_size: once
v_call: TRBV20-1
d_call: .
cdr3_nt: TGCAGTGCTAGAGTTAGCGGCGGGGTTAACAATGAGCAGTTCTTC
cdr3_aa: CSARVSGGVNNEQFF

j_call: TRBJ2-5
clone_size: few
v_call: TRBV15
d_call: TRBD2
cdr3_nt: TGTGCCACCAGCAGAGAAAGACTAGCGGTAGAGACCCAGTACTTC
cdr3_aa: CATSRERLAVETQYF

j_call: TRBJ1-5
clone_size: .
v_call: TRBV27
d_call: .
cdr3_nt: TGTGCCAGCAGTTTATGGGGAGGGGGAGACCTCAATCAGCCCCAGCATTTT
cdr3_aa: CASSLWGGGDLNQPQHF

j_call: TRBJ1-1
clone_size: .
v_call: TRBV7-6
d_call: TRBD1
cdr3_nt: TGTGCCAGCAGCCATACCGGGACAGGGACGAACACTGAAGCTTTCTTT
cdr3_aa: CASSHTGTGTNTEAFF

j_call: TRBJ2-5
clone_size: few
v_call: TRBV21-1
d_call: .
cdr3_nt: TGTGCCAGCAGCCACCCTACAGGGTACTTGGGGACCCAGTACTTC
cdr3_aa: CASSHPTGYLGTQYF

j_call: TRBJ1-5
clone_size: few
v_call: TRBV7-9
d_call: .
cdr3_nt: TGTGCCAGCAGCGCGAAGGGGGAGCCCCAGCATTTT
cdr3_aa: CASSAKGEPQHF

j_call: TRBJ2-3
clone_size: .
v_call: TRBV12-3/TRBV12-4
d_call: TRBD2
cdr3_nt: TGTGCCAGCAGTTTGTTCGATAGCGGGACAAGCACAGATACGCAGTATTTT
cdr3_aa: CASSLFDSGTSTDTQYF

j_call: TRBJ2-7
clone_size: .
v_call: TRBV23-1
d_call: TRBD1
cdr3_nt: TGCGCCAGCAGTCAGCCCGGACAGGGTAGGACCTACGAGCAGTACTTC
cdr3_aa: CASSQPGQGRTYEQYF

j_call: TRBJ2-7
clone_size: many
v_call: TRBV5-5
d_call: .
cdr3_nt: TGTGCCAGCAGCTGGGACTTTGCCTACGAGCAGTACTTC
cdr3_aa: CASSWDFAYEQYF

j_call: TRBJ2-2
clone_size: .
v_call: TRBV7-3
d_call: .
cdr3_nt: TGTGCCAGCAGCTTATCTAATTGGGGCGGCTCGAACACCGGGGAGCTGTTTTTT
cdr3_aa: CASSLSNWGGSNTGELFF

j_call: TRBJ2-7
clone_size: .
v_call: TRBV9
d_call: .
cdr3_nt: TGTGCCAGCAGCGTATCCAGTCTTTTGGACGAGCAGTACTTC
cdr3_aa: CASSVSSLLDEQYF

j_call: TRBJ2-7
clone_size: .
v_call: TRBV7-8
d_call: .
cdr3_nt: TGTGCCAGCAGCTTAGCCCCGGACAGCCTCTCCTACGAGCAGTACTTC
cdr3_aa: CASSLAPDSLSYEQYF

j_call: TRBJ2-3
clone_size: .
v_call: TRBV23-1
d_call: .
cdr3_nt: TGCGCCAGCAGTCAATCTATGACGCGGGGGCGCCTCACAGATACGCAGTATTTT
cdr3_aa: CASSQSMTRGRLTDTQYF

j_call: TRBJ2-5
clone_size: .
v_call: TRBV7-9
d_call: .
cdr3_nt: TGTGCCAGCAGCCCCGCGGTGGTATGGCAAGAGACCCAGTACTTC
cdr3_aa: CASSPAVVWQETQYF

j_call: TRBJ1-1
clone_size: .
v_call: TRBV6-1
d_call: .
cdr3_nt: TGTGCCAGCAGTGAAGACATTTATGGGGGGCACGGGAACACTGAAGCTTTCTTT
cdr3_aa: CASSEDIYGGHGNTEAFF

j_call: TRBJ2-7
clone_size: .
v_call: TRBV6-5
d_call: .
cdr3_nt: TGTGCCAGCAGTTACGTGGGAGGTATCTACGAGCAGTACTTC
cdr3_aa: CASSYVGGIYEQYF

j_call: TRBJ2-7
clone_size: .
v_call: TRBV4-1
d_call: TRBD1
cdr3_nt: TGCGCCAGCAGCCAAGTAAAGACAGGGCCTCTCTACGAGCAGTACTTC
cdr3_aa: CASSQVKTGPLYEQYF

j_call: TRBJ2-7
clone_size: many
v_call: TRBV5-1
d_call: .
cdr3_nt: TGCGCCAGCAGCTTGGCCGGCTTCTCCTACGAGCAGTACTTC
cdr3_aa: CASSLAGFSYEQYF

j_call: TRBJ2-3
clone_size: .
v_call: TRBV4-1
d_call: TRBD2
cdr3_nt: TGCGCCAGCAGCCAAGGGACTAGCGGACCCACAGATACGCAGTATTTT
cdr3_aa: CASSQGTSGPTDTQYF

j_call: TRBJ2-3
clone_size: .
v_call: TRBV12-3/TRBV12-4
d_call: .
cdr3_nt: TGTGCCAGCAGTTTCGGGCTCGCGAATACGCAGTATTTT
cdr3_aa: CASSFGLANTQYF

j_call: TRBJ2-2
clone_size: .
v_call: TRBV20-1
d_call: .
cdr3_nt: TGCAGTGCCAAGGGGGCGGCTAGCGGATACACCGGGGAGCTGTTTTTT
cdr3_aa: CSAKGAASGYTGELFF

j_call: TRBJ2-3
clone_size: .
v_call: TRBV9
d_call: TRBD2
cdr3_nt: TGTGCCAGCAGCCATGGGACTAGCGGGAGTATTAGCACAGATACGCAGTATTTT
cdr3_aa: CASSHGTSGSISTDTQYF

j_call: TRBJ1-2
clone_size: .
v_call: TRBV29-1
d_call: .
cdr3_nt: TGCAGCGTTGCCGTGGACACGTCGGTTACTGGCTACACCTTC
cdr3_aa: CSVAVDTSVTGYTF

j_call: TRBJ2-7
clone_size: .
v_call: TRBV7-8
d_call: .
cdr3_nt: TGTGCCAGCAGCTATTGGAATTACGAGCAGTACTTC
cdr3_aa: CASSYWNYEQYF

j_call: TRBJ1-1
clone_size: .
v_call: TRBV11-2
d_call: .
cdr3_nt: TGTGCCAGCAGCGAGGGCGCTATGAACACTGAAGCTTTCTTT
cdr3_aa: CASSEGAMNTEAFF

j_call: TRBJ2-1
clone_size: .
v_call: TRBV24-1
d_call: .
cdr3_nt: TGTGCCACCAGTGATTTGCCGTTGGGGCCCTCCTACAATGAGCAGTTCTTC
cdr3_aa: CATSDLPLGPSYNEQFF

j_call: TRBJ2-7
clone_size: .
v_call: TRBV4-2
d_call: .
cdr3_nt: TGTGCCAGCAGCCAAGAATCGGAGTGGGCCTCCTACGAGCAGTACTTC
cdr3_aa: CASSQESEWASYEQYF

j_call: TRBJ2-2
clone_size: .
v_call: TRBV20-1
d_call: .
cdr3_nt: TGCAGTGCTAGAATTAAGTTTTTCGGGGAGCTGTTTTTT
cdr3_aa: CSARIKFFGELFF

j_call: TRBJ2-3
clone_size: .
v_call: TRBV6-5
d_call: TRBD2
cdr3_nt: TGTGCCAGCAGTGGGACTAGCGAACTCACAGATACGCAGTATTTT
cdr3_aa: CASSGTSELTDTQYF

j_call: TRBJ1-5
clone_size: few
v_call: TRBV7-6
d_call: .
cdr3_nt: TGTGCCAGCAGCTTAGGAGGGGGATCCCAGCCCCAGCATTTT
cdr3_aa: CASSLGGGSQPQHF

j_call: TRBJ2-3
clone_size: .
v_call: TRBV7-8
d_call: TRBD1
cdr3_nt: TGTGCCAGCAGCTCCCTGGGACAGGGGAATGGAGATACGCAGTATTTT
cdr3_aa: CASSSLGQGNGDTQYF

j_call: TRBJ2-7
clone_size: .
v_call: TRBV6-1
d_call: TRBD2
cdr3_nt: TGTGCCAGCAGTTTCGGGGGGGAGGGCATAAACGAGCAGTACTTC
cdr3_aa: CASSFGGEGINEQYF

j_call: TRBJ2-5
clone_size: few
v_call: TRBV4-1
d_call: .
cdr3_nt: TGCGCCAGCAGCCAAGTTCCTAGTGGGATGGAGACCCAGTACTTC
cdr3_aa: CASSQVPSGMETQYF

j_call: TRBJ1-1
clone_size: .
v_call: TRBV9
d_call: .
cdr3_nt: TGTGCCAGCAGCGCCCACAGGGATTCCGTCCTCACTGAAGCTTTCTTT
cdr3_aa: CASSAHRDSVLTEAFF

j_call: TRBJ2-1
clone_size: .
v_call: TRBV7-9
d_call: .
cdr3_nt: TGTGCCAGCAGCTTAGACGGGTACAATGAGCAGTTCTTC
cdr3_aa: CASSLDGYNEQFF

j_call: TRBJ2-2
clone_size: .
v_call: TRBV10-3
d_call: TRBD1
cdr3_nt: TGTGCCATCAGTGACCCCACAGGGGGCAAATCCAATGATCCCACGACGACCGGGGAGCTGTTTTTT
cdr3_aa: CAISDPTGGKSNDPTTTGELFF

j_call: TRBJ2-1
clone_size: .
v_call: TRBV24-1
d_call: TRBD1
cdr3_nt: TGTGCCACCAGTGAGAGGGGGCATTGGAATGAGCAGTTCTTC
cdr3_aa: CATSERGHWNEQFF

j_call: TRBJ2-7
clone_size: few
v_call: TRBV6-2/TRBV6-3
d_call: .
cdr3_nt: TGTGCCAGCAGTTCCCGGCGGACAGCCCTAAGGAAGGCGTACGAGCAGTACTTC
cdr3_aa: CASSSRRTALRKAYEQYF

j_call: TRBJ2-1
clone_size: .
v_call: TRBV7-3
d_call: .
cdr3_nt: TGTGCCAGCAGCCGTCTTGGAGGTAGCGATGAGCAGTTCTTC
cdr3_aa: CASSRLGGSDEQFF

j_call: TRBJ2-7
clone_size: few
v_call: TRBV11-2
d_call: .
cdr3_nt: TGTGCCAGCAGCTACACAGGCAATCCCTACGAGCAGTACTTC
cdr3_aa: CASSYTGNPYEQYF